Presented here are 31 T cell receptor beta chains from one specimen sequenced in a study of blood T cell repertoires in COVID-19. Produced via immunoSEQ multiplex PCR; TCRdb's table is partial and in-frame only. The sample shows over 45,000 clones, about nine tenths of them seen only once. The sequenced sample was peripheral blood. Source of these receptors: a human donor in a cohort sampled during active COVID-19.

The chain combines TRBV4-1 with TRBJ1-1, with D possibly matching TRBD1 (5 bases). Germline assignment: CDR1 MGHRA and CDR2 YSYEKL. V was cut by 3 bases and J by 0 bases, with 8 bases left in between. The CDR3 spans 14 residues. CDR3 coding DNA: TGCGCCAGCAGCCAGAGACAGATGAACACTGAAGCTTTCTTT. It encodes CASSQRQMNTEAFF.

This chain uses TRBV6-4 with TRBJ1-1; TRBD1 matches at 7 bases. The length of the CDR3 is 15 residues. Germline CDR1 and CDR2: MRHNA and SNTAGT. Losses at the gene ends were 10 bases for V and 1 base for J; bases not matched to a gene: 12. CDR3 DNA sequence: TGTGCCATCCCGGACCCGACAGGGAAGAACACTGAAGCTTTCTTT. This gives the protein CAIPDPTGKNTEAFF.

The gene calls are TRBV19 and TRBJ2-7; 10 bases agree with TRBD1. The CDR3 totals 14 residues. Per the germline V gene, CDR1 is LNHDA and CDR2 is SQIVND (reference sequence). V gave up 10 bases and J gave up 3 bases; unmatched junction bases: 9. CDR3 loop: CATPGQGPNYEQYF. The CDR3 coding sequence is TGTGCCACTCCGGGACAGGGGCCCAACTACGAGCAGTACTTC.

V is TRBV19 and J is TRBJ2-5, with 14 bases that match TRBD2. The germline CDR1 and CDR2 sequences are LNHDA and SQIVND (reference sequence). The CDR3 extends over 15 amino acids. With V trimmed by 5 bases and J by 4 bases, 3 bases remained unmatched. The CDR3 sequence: CASSAGLAGVETQYF. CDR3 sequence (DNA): TGTGCCAGTAGTGCGGGACTAGCGGGAGTAGAGACCCAGTACTTC.

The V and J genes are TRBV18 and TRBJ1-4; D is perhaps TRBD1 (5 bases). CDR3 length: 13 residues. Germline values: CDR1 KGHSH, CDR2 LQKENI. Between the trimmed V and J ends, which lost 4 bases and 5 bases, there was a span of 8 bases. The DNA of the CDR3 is TGTGCCAGCTCACGCGGGGGGAATGAAAAACTGTTTTTT. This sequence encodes CASSRGGNEKLFF.

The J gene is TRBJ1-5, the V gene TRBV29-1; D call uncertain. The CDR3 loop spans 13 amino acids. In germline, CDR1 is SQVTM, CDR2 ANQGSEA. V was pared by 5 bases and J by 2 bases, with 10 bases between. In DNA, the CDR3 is TGCAGCGTTAAGGGAGTGGGCAATCAGCCCCAGCATTTT. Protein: CSVKGVGNQPQHF. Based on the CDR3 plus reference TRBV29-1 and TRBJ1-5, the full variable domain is SAVISQKPSRDICQRGTSLTIQCQVDSQVTMMFWYRQQPGQSLTLIATANQGSEATYESGFVIDKFPISRPNLTFSTLTVSNMSPEDSSIYLCSVKGVGNQPQHFGDGTRLSIL.

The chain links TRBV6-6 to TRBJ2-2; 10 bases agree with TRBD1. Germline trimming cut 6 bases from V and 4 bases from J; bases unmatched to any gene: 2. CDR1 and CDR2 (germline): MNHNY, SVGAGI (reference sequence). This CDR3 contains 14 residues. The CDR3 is CASSRQGATGELFF. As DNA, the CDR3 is TGTGCCAGCAGCCGACAGGGGGCCACCGGGGAGCTGTTTTTT.

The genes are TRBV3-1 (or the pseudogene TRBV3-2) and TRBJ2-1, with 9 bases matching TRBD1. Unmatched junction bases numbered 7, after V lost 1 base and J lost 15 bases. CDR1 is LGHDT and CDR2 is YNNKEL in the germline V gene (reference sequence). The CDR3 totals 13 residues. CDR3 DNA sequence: TGTGCCAGCAGCCAAGTGGGGGGACAGGGTCTGTTCTTC. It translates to CASSQVGGQGLFF.

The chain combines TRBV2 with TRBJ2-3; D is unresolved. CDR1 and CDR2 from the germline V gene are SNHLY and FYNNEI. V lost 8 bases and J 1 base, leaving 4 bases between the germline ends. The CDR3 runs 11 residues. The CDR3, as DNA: TGTGCCAGCCATCGCACAGATACGCAGTATTTT. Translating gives CASHRTDTQYF.

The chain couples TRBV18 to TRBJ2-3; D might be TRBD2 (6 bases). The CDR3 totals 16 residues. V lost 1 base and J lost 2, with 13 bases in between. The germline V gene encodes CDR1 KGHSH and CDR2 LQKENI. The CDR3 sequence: CASSPRDSRPTDTQYF. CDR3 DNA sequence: TGTGCCAGCTCACCACGGGACTCCAGACCCACAGATACGCAGTATTTT.

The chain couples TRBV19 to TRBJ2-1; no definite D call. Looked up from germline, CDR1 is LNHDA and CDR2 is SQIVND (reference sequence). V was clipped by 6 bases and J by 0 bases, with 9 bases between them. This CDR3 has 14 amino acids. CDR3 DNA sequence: TGTGCCAGTAGCCGGCGGAGCTCCTACAATGAGCAGTTCTTC. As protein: CASSRRSSYNEQFF.

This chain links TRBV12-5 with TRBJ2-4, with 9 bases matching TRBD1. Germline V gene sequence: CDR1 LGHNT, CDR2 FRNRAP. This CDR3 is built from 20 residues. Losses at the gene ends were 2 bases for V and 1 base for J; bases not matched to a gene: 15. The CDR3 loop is CASGLPLKHRGPMAKNIQYF. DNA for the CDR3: TGTGCTAGTGGTTTGCCCCTGAAACACAGGGGGCCAATGGCCAAAAACATTCAGTACTTC.

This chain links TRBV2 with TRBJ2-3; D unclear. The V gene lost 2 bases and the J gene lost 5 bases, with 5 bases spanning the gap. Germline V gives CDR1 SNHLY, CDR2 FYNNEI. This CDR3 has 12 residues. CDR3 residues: CASSESGDTQYF. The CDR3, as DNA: TGTGCCAGCAGTGAATCCGGAGATACGCAGTATTTT.

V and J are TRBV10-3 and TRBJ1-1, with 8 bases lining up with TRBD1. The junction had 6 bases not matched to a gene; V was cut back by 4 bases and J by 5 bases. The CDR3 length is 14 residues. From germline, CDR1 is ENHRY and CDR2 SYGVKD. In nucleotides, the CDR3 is TGTGCCATCAGTGCACAGGGGGGGCGGACTGAAGCTTTCTTT. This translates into CAISAQGGRTEAFF.

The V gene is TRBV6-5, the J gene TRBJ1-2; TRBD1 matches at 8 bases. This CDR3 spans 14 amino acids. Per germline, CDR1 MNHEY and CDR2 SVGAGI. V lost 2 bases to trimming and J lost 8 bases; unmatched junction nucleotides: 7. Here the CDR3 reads CASSYRAGGNGYTF. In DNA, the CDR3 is TGTGCCAGCAGTTACAGGGCAGGGGGCAACGGCTACACCTTC.

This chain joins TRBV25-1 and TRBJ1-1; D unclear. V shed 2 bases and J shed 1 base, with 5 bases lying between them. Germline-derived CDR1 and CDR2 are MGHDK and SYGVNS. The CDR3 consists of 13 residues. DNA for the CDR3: TGTGCCAGCAGTGAAACAGAGAACACTGAAGCTTTCTTT. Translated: CASSETENTEAFF.

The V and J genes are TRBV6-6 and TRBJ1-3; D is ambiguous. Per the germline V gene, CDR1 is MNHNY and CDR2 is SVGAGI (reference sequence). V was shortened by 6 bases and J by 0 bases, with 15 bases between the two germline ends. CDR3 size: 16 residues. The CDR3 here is CASRRRGTASGNTIYF. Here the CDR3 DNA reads TGTGCCAGCAGGCGGCGTGGAACGGCCTCTGGAAACACCATATATTTT.

CDR3 sequence reads: CAISAGLAGLAKNIQYF. The CDR3 nucleotides read TGTGCCATCAGTGCGGGACTAGCGGGACTAGCCAAAAACATTCAGTACTTC. The chain links TRBV10-3 to TRBJ2-4; TRBD2 agrees at 13 bases. V dropped 4 bases and J dropped 0; count of bases not matched to a gene: 3. CDR3 length: 17 residues. Per germline, CDR1 ENHRY and CDR2 SYGVKD.

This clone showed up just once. The CDR3 DNA sequence: TGTGCCAGCAGTTACCCACCTAGCGGGCGCTACGAGCAGTACTTC. Encoded protein: CASSYPPSGRYEQYF. V usage is TRBV6-2 or TRBV6-3 and J usage is TRBJ2-7; 8 positions match TRBD2. V shed 2 bases, J shed 3 bases, and the junction held 6 bases outside the gene matches. Per germline, CDR1 MNHEY and CDR2 SVGEGT. CDR3 length: 15 amino acids.

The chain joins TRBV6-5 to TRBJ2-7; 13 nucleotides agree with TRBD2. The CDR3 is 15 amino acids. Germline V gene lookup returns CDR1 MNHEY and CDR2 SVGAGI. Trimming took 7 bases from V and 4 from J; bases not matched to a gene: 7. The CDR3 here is CASTPRTSGSYEQYF. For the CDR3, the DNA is TGTGCCAGCACCCCGAGGACTAGCGGGAGTTACGAGCAGTACTTC.

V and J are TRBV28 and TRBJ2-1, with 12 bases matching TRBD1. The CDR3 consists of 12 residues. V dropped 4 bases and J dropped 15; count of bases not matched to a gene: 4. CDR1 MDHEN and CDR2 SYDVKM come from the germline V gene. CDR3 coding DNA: TGTGCCAGCAGTTCCGGGACAGGGGGCCTGTTCTTC. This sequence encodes CASSSGTGGLFF.

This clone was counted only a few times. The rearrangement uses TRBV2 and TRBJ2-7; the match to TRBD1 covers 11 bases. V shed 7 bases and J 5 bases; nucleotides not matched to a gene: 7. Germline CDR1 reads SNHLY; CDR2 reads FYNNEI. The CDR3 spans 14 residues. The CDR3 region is CASTLGQGANEQYF. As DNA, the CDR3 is TGTGCCAGCACCCTAGGACAGGGGGCTAACGAGCAGTACTTC. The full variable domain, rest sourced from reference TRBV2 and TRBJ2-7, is EPEVTQTPSHQVTQMGQEVILRCVPISNHLYFYWYRQILGQKVEFLVSFYNNEISEKSEIFDDQFSVERPDGSNFTLKIRSTKLEDSAMYFCASTLGQGANEQYFGPGTRLTVT.

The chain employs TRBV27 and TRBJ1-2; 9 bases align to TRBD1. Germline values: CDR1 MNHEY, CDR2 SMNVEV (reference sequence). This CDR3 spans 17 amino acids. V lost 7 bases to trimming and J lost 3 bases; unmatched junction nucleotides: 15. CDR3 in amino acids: CASTLKTPGQGYYGYTF. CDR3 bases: TGTGCCAGCACCTTAAAAACACCGGGACAGGGTTACTATGGCTACACCTTC.

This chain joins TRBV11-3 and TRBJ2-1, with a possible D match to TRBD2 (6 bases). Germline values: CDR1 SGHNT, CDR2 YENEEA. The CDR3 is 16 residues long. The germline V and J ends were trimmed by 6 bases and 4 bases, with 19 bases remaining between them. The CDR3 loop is CASSHGREYPYNEQFF. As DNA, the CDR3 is TGTGCCAGCAGTCACGGTCGGGAGTACCCTTACAATGAGCAGTTCTTC. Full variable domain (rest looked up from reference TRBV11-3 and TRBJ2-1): EAGVVQSPRYKIIEKKQPVAFWCNPISGHNTLYWYLQNLGQGPELLIRYENEEAVDDSQLPKDRFSAERLKGVDSTLKIQPAELGDSAVYLCASSHGREYPYNEQFFGPGTRLTVL.

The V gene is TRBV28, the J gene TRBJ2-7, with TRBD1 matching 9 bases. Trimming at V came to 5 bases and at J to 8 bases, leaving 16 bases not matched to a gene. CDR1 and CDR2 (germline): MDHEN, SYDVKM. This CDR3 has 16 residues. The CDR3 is CASSPQGGTGFYKQYF. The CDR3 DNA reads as TGTGCCAGCAGTCCCCAAGGCGGGACAGGGTTCTATAAGCAGTACTTC.

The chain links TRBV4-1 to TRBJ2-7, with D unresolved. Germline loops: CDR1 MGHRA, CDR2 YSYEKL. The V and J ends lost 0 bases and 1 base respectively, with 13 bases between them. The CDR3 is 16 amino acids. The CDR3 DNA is TGCGCCAGCAGCCAAGAGCCCTCGGTAAGATCCTACGAGCAGTACTTC. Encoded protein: CASSQEPSVRSYEQYF.

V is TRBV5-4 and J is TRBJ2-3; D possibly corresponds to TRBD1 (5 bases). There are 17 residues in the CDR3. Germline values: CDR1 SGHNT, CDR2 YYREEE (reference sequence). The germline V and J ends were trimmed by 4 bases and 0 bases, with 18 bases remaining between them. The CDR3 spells CASSPTVAPLSTDTQYF. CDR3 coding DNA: TGTGCCAGCAGCCCGACAGTGGCCCCCCTTAGCACAGATACGCAGTATTTT. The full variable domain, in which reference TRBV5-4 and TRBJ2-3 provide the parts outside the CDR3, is ETGVTQSPTHLIKTRGQQVTLRCSSQSGHNTVSWYQQALGQGPQFIFQYYREEENGRGNFPPRFSGLQFPNYSSELNVNALELDDSALYLCASSPTVAPLSTDTQYFGPGTRLTVL.

CDR3 sequence (DNA): TGTGCCAGCAGCTTGGTCAGGGTTAACTATGGCTACACCTTC. It translates to CASSLVRVNYGYTF. The chain employs TRBV5-5 and TRBJ1-2; TRBD1 might be the D (5 bases). Trimming pared 0 bases from V and 1 base from J, leaving 7 bases between. The CDR3 extends over 14 amino acids. Germline assignment: CDR1 SGHKS and CDR2 YYEKEE (reference sequence).

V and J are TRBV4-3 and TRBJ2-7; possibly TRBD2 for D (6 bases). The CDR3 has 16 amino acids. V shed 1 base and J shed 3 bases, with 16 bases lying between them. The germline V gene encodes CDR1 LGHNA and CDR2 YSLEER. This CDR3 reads CASSQGYGGGFYEQYF. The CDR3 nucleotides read TGCGCCAGCAGCCAAGGTTACGGGGGAGGCTTCTACGAGCAGTACTTC.

The CDR3 DNA reads TGTGCCAGCAGCTTCCCCGGGACAGGGTACCATGGCTACACCTTC. It translates to CASSFPGTGYHGYTF. V gene TRBV7-8 combines with J gene TRBJ1-2; 9 bases fit TRBD1. Germline V gene sequence: CDR1 SGHVS, CDR2 FQNEAQ. V shed 3 bases, J shed 6 bases, and the junction held 8 bases outside the gene matches. The CDR3 is made up of 15 amino acids.

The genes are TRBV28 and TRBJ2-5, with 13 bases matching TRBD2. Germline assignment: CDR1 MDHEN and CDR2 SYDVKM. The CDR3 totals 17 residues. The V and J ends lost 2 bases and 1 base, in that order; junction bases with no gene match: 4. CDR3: CASSLGTSGRAQETQYF. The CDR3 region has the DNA TGTGCCAGCAGTTTAGGTACTAGCGGGAGGGCCCAAGAGACCCAGTACTTC.